This TCR beta chain was sequenced in a study of T-cell memory formation after mild COVID-19. There are a few counts of this clonotype. Its antigen remains unknown. It was 5'RACE with constant-segment primers that produced the TCR alpha and TCR beta cDNA libraries, which carried sample barcodes and UMIs. Using its own MiXCR run on the 5' RACE reads, TCRdb lists one record per CDR3 protein. The table includes roughly 42,000 distinct CDR3 sequences, more than 7% detected once. General study points: Memory cells collected pre-infection included some clones that later responded, suggesting cross-reactive memory joined. Largely, contracting CD4+ clones fell within CM and EM, and contracting CD8+ clones within EMRA.

This clonotype was obtained from a man aged 18 to 30 who had mild COVID-19 (a few samples of this study predate the infection). Cell type and time point are not known. Sequencing was done on a sample of PBMCs or a T cell subset sorted from them (not recorded which).

CDR3 sequence (DNA): TGTGCCAGCTCACGGCCTAATTCACCCCTCCACTTT. Its protein product is CASSRPNSPLHF. The rearrangement uses TRBV18 and TRBJ1-6, with D unresolved. The CDR3 loop spans 12 amino acids. V was trimmed by 4 bases and J by 6 bases, leaving 4 bases between them. Germline V gene sequence: CDR1 KGHSH, CDR2 LQKENI.